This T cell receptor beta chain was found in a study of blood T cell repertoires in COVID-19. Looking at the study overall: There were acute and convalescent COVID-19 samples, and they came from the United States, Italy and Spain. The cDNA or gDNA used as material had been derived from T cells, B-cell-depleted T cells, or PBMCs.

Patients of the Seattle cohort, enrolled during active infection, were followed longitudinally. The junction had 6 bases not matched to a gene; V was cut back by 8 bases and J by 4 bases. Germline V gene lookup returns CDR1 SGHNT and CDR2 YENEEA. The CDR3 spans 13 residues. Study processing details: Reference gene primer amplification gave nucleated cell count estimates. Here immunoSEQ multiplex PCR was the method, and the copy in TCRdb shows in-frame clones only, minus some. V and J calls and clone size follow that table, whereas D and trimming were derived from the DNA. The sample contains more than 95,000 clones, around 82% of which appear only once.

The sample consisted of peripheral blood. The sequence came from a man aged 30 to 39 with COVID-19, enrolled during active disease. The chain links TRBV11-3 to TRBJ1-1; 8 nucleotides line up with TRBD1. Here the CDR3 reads CASEQGVSTEAFF. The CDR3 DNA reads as TGTGCCAGCGAACAGGGGGTAAGCACTGAAGCTTTCTTT.